Listed below are T cell receptor beta chains from one sample, sequenced in a study of shared clonotypes between healthy human individuals. TCRdb's copy holds only in-frame clones and misses some; the assay was immunoSEQ multiplex PCR. This repertoire shows roughly 1,500,000 clones, 95% to 99% found once; its top ten account for approximately 0.45%. Material: naive CD4+ T cells sorted from blood. These TCRs come from a man under 40 in good health. Both conserved end residues are part of each CDR3. A D gene is named only where the DNA matches it firmly. Clone sizes are given selectively: once, few, many, or a class where the clone is expanded.

j_call clone_size d_call v_call cdr3_aa cdr3_nt
TRBJ2-5 NA NA TRBV18 CASSPMGRVETQYF TGTGCCAGCTCACCAATGGGGCGGGTGGAGACCCAGTACTTC
TRBJ1-4 NA TRBD1 TRBV11-3 CASSPWDFRNPRGHEKLFF TGTGCCAGCAGCCCCTGGGATTTTAGGAATCCCAGGGGGCATGAAAAACTGTTTTTT
TRBJ2-2 NA NA TRBV23-1 CASSQSRDTNTGELFF TGCGCCAGCAGTCAATCGCGGGATACGAACACCGGGGAGCTGTTTTTT
TRBJ1-1 NA NA TRBV9 CASSVIGGTEAFF TGTGCCAGCAGCGTAATCGGGGGCACTGAAGCTTTCTTT
TRBJ2-7 NA TRBD1 TRBV27 CASSSTGGLYEQYF TGTGCCAGCAGCTCGACAGGGGGCCTGTACGAGCAGTACTTC
TRBJ2-5 NA TRBD1 TRBV25-1 CASSRFTGGEETQYF TGTGCCAGTTCCCGATTCACAGGGGGCGAAGAGACCCAGTACTTC
TRBJ1-1 NA TRBD1 TRBV27 CASSNRGQAGFVTEAFF TGTGCCAGCAGCAACAGGGGGCAAGCCGGGTTTGTCACTGAAGCTTTCTTT
TRBJ1-1 NA TRBD1 TRBV29-1 CSGGQVNTEAFF TGCAGCGGGGGACAGGTGAACACTGAAGCTTTCTTT
TRBJ1-2 NA TRBD1 TRBV18 CASSQQTGEYYGYTF TGTGCCAGCTCACAACAGACAGGGGAGTATTATGGCTACACCTTC
TRBJ1-2 NA NA TRBV7-9 CASSLSDYYGYTF TGTGCCAGCAGCTTATCTGATTACTATGGCTACACCTTC
TRBJ2-3 NA NA TRBV30 CAWTGPEGGDTQYF TGTGCCTGGACCGGGCCGGAGGGTGGAGATACGCAGTATTTT
TRBJ1-2 NA NA TRBV6-5 CASGAGALLGYTF TGTGCCAGCGGGGCGGGGGCACTGCTTGGCTACACCTTC
TRBJ1-5 NA NA TRBV2 CASSEARPGVQPQHF TGTGCCAGCAGTGAAGCGCGACCCGGGGTGCAGCCCCAGCATTTT
TRBJ2-7 NA TRBD2 TRBV6-5 CASTRTSGFYEQYF TGTGCCAGCACTCGGACTAGCGGGTTCTACGAGCAGTACTTC
TRBJ2-7 NA TRBD1 TRBV5-1 CASSLQGAREQYF TGCGCCAGCAGCTTACAGGGGGCACGCGAGCAGTACTTC
TRBJ2-5 NA NA TRBV5-1 CASRRGFQETQYF TGCGCCAGCAGGAGAGGGTTCCAAGAGACCCAGTACTTC
TRBJ2-7 NA NA TRBV5-1 CASSLEWTPYEQYF TGCGCCAGCAGCTTGGAATGGACACCCTACGAGCAGTACTTC
TRBJ1-2 NA NA TRBV28 CASSGQNYGYTF TGTGCCAGCTCAGGACAGAACTATGGCTACACCTTC
TRBJ2-5 NA TRBD1 TRBV10-3 CAISGAQGQPTTQYF TGTGCCATCAGTGGGGCACAGGGACAGCCGACGACCCAGTACTTC
TRBJ1-1 once TRBD1 TRBV5-1 CASSSQGAGTEAFF TGCGCCAGCAGCTCCCAGGGGGCGGGAACTGAAGCTTTCTTT
TRBJ2-3 NA TRBD2 TRBV30 CAWTIGLAGTADTQYF TGTGCCTGGACCATAGGGCTAGCGGGTACGGCAGATACGCAGTATTTT
TRBJ2-3 NA NA TRBV7-2 CASSLNLLGTDTQYF TGTGCCAGCAGCTTAAATCTCCTGGGCACAGATACGCAGTATTTT
TRBJ2-2 NA NA TRBV7-2 CASSLAGGGKLFF TGTGCCAGCAGCTTAGCCGGGGGTGGGAAGCTGTTTTTT
TRBJ2-3 NA NA TRBV9 CASSASRRDPGDTQYF TGTGCCAGCAGCGCGTCCCGCCGGGACCCCGGGGATACGCAGTATTTT
TRBJ2-7 once NA TRBV4-3 CASSQVVQSYEQYF TGCGCCAGCAGCCAAGTTGTCCAATCCTACGAGCAGTACTTC
TRBJ2-1 once TRBD1 TRBV6-1 CASSGQGVFYNEQFF TGTGCCAGCAGTGGACAGGGAGTGTTTTACAATGAGCAGTTCTTC
TRBJ2-2 NA NA TRBV6-5 CASPRLAENTGELFF TGTGCCAGTCCACGGCTAGCAGAGAACACCGGGGAGCTGTTTTTT
TRBJ2-3 NA TRBD1 TRBV28 CASSRRQGVSTDTQYF TGTGCCAGCAGTCGAAGACAGGGGGTAAGCACAGATACGCAGTATTTT
TRBJ2-1 NA NA TRBV6-6 CASSYPSINEQFF TGTGCCAGCAGTTACCCCTCTATCAATGAGCAGTTCTTC
TRBJ2-7 NA NA TRBV7-9 CASSLPSEQYF TGTGCCAGCAGCTTACCTTCCGAGCAGTACTTC
TRBJ2-2 NA TRBD1 TRBV7-9 CASSRGDRALTGELFF TGTGCCAGCAGCCGCGGGGACAGGGCGCTCACCGGGGAGCTGTTTTTT
TRBJ2-2 NA NA TRBV6-5 CASSYSWTASGELFF TGTGCCAGCAGTTATTCCTGGACGGCGTCCGGGGAGCTGTTTTTT
TRBJ2-2 NA TRBD1 TRBV7-9 CASSRTGEVTGELFF TGTGCCAGCAGCCGGACAGGGGAGGTCACCGGGGAGCTGTTTTTT
TRBJ2-7 NA TRBD1 TRBV27 CASRRYRTGYEEQYF TGTGCCAGCAGACGGTATCGGACAGGGTACGAGGAGCAGTACTTC
TRBJ1-1 once NA TRBV7-2 CASIVEGGRSNTEAFF TGTGCCAGCATCGTGGAGGGGGGCAGAAGTAACACTGAAGCTTTCTTT
TRBJ2-5 NA NA TRBV7-9 CASSLLGGTETQYF TGTGCCAGCAGCTTATTGGGCGGGACGGAGACCCAGTACTTC
TRBJ2-1 NA TRBD1 TRBV15 CATTKGAGQSSYNEQFF TGTGCCACCACTAAGGGGGCGGGCCAGAGCTCCTACAATGAGCAGTTCTTC
TRBJ2-2 NA TRBD1 TRBV6-6 CASKPGQGITGELFF TGTGCCAGCAAACCGGGACAGGGTATCACCGGGGAGCTGTTTTTT
TRBJ1-3 NA NA TRBV29-1 CSVGSGNSGNTIYF TGCAGCGTGGGCTCAGGAAACTCTGGAAACACCATATATTTT
TRBJ1-1 NA TRBD1 TRBV27 CASSSFLRQGAPNTEAFF TGTGCCAGCAGTTCTTTCCTTCGACAGGGGGCACCGAACACTGAAGCTTTCTTT
TRBJ2-2 NA TRBD2 TRBV7-2 CASSFNSGANTGELFF TGTGCCAGCAGCTTTAATAGCGGGGCGAACACCGGGGAGCTGTTTTTT
TRBJ2-1 NA TRBD2 TRBV7-8 CASRSGVDEQFF TGTGCCAGCAGAAGCGGGGTGGATGAGCAGTTCTTC
TRBJ2-2 NA TRBD1 TRBV5-6 CASSLGQGTGELFF TGTGCCAGCAGCTTGGGACAGGGAACCGGGGAGCTGTTTTTT
TRBJ2-3 NA NA TRBV20-1 CLPSRTDTQYF TGTCTACCCTCTCGAACAGATACGCAGTATTTT
TRBJ1-2 NA TRBD1 TRBV5-1 CASRGTAYYGYTF TGCGCCAGTCGAGGGACAGCATATTATGGCTACACCTTC
TRBJ1-1 once NA TRBV30 CACPGRDRTEAFF TGTGCCTGCCCTGGGAGGGATCGGACTGAAGCTTTCTTT
TRBJ2-1 NA NA TRBV6-5 CASSSGAVGTYNEQFF TGTGCCAGCAGTTCTGGGGCCGTCGGGACCTACAATGAGCAGTTCTTC
TRBJ1-5 NA NA TRBV19 CASRTNRDRNQPQHF TGTGCCAGTAGGACAAATCGAGACAGAAATCAGCCCCAGCATTTT
TRBJ2-1 NA TRBD2 TRBV28 CASLGSGKGRGYNEQFF TGTGCCAGCCTGGGTAGCGGGAAGGGCCGGGGGTACAATGAGCAGTTCTTC
TRBJ2-7 NA NA TRBV23-1 CASSQTESSPVVYYEQYF TGCGCCAGCAGTCAAACAGAGAGCTCTCCTGTGGTCTACTACGAGCAGTACTTC
TRBJ2-5 NA TRBD2 TRBV7-2 CASSLFGRAASTQYF TGTGCCAGCAGCTTATTCGGGAGGGCCGCCTCGACCCAGTACTTC
TRBJ2-7 NA NA TRBV18 CASSPLSGGSPYEQYF TGTGCCAGCTCACCACTCTCCGGAGGGTCCCCCTACGAGCAGTACTTC
TRBJ1-1 NA NA TRBV7-9 CASSFGNTEAFF TGTGCCAGCAGCTTCGGGAACACTGAAGCTTTCTTT
TRBJ1-1 NA NA TRBV2 CASTREAGPGTEAFF TGTGCCAGCACCCGAGAGGCAGGGCCAGGCACTGAAGCTTTCTTT
TRBJ2-7 NA TRBD1 TRBV5-4 CASSLDRGSYEQYF TGTGCCAGCAGCTTGGACAGGGGGTCCTACGAGCAGTACTTC
TRBJ1-2 once NA TRBV28 CASSFRGFDGYTF TGTGCCAGCAGTTTCAGGGGCTTCGATGGCTACACCTTC
TRBJ1-2 NA NA TRBV28 CASSLSQALKGYTF TGTGCCAGCAGTTTGTCTCAGGCTTTAAAGGGCTACACCTTC
TRBJ2-7 NA TRBD2 TRBV28 CASSDPGLAGYEQYF TGTGCCAGCAGCGACCCGGGACTAGCGGGCTACGAGCAGTACTTC
TRBJ2-1 NA NA TRBV25-1 CASSATGSSPNEQFF TGTGCCAGCAGTGCAACCGGGAGTAGCCCCAATGAGCAGTTCTTC
TRBJ1-4 NA NA TRBV28 CASRSWSPTNEKLFF TGTGCCAGCAGGAGTTGGTCTCCAACTAATGAAAAACTGTTTTTT